This T cell receptor beta chain was retrieved from a study of a mutant IDH1 vaccine in newly diagnosed glioma. General study findings and limits: 85% to 95% of patients showed vaccine-induced immune responses across multiple MHC alleles.

The CDR3 spans 14 residues. In germline, CDR1 is SNHLY, CDR2 FYNNEI. The V gene lost 6 bases and the J gene lost 2 bases, with 14 bases spanning the gap. The table lists this clone with a count of one. Antigen: not known. Here immunoSEQ multiplex PCR was the method, and the copy in TCRdb shows in-frame clones only, minus some. The sample shows some 50,000 clones, 65% of them seen only once. Indicated time point: week 47, end of study. Each vaccine dose was 300 ug of mutant IDH1 20-mer peptide, with topical imiquimod. The TCR sequence derives from a man aged 35 to 55 with glioma. Some clones in this sample may be carry-over from other donors' samples. The V and J genes are TRBV2 and TRBJ2-7; TRBD1 is a possible D gene (6 bases). The specimen comprised peripheral blood mononuclear cells (PBMCs), sampled from a glioma patient whose treatment included an IDH1 peptide vaccine. This CDR3 reads CASRPQGPAYEQYF. CDR3 sequence (DNA): TGTGCCAGCAGGCCCCAGGGGCCCGCCTACGAGCAGTACTTC.